This entry is about one T cell receptor (beta chain). This entry is derived from a study of blood T cell repertoires in COVID-19. The overall study: Some COVID-19 samples were acute and others convalescent; all came from the United States, Italy and Spain. T cells, B-cell-depleted T cells, or PBMCs provided the cDNA or gDNA that served as material.

All enrollees were about 18 to 89 years old and from 24 US areas. Germline CDR1 and CDR2: SGHTA and FQGNSA. Trimming removed 0 bases at V and 10 bases at J, with 19 bases between. This CDR3 spans 17 amino acids. How the authors handled the data: From reference gene primer amplification, estimates of nucleated cell counts were derived. Profiling relied on immunoSEQ multiplex PCR, and the TCRdb table lists in-frame clones only, not all of them. V, J and clone size are those of that table, while D and trimming were read from the DNA. The sample carries a few hundred thousand clones, under 90% recorded once.

This TCR was sampled from a woman younger than 45 who had recovered from COVID-19. The chain combines TRBV7-2 with TRBJ1-6; perhaps TRBD1 as D (5 bases). The sample consisted of PBMCs or T cells enriched from blood (not recorded which). The CDR3 here is CASSLALAGRGGSPLHF. The DNA of the CDR3 is TGTGCCAGCAGCTTAGCGCTGGCAGGGAGGGGTGGATCACCCCTCCACTTT.